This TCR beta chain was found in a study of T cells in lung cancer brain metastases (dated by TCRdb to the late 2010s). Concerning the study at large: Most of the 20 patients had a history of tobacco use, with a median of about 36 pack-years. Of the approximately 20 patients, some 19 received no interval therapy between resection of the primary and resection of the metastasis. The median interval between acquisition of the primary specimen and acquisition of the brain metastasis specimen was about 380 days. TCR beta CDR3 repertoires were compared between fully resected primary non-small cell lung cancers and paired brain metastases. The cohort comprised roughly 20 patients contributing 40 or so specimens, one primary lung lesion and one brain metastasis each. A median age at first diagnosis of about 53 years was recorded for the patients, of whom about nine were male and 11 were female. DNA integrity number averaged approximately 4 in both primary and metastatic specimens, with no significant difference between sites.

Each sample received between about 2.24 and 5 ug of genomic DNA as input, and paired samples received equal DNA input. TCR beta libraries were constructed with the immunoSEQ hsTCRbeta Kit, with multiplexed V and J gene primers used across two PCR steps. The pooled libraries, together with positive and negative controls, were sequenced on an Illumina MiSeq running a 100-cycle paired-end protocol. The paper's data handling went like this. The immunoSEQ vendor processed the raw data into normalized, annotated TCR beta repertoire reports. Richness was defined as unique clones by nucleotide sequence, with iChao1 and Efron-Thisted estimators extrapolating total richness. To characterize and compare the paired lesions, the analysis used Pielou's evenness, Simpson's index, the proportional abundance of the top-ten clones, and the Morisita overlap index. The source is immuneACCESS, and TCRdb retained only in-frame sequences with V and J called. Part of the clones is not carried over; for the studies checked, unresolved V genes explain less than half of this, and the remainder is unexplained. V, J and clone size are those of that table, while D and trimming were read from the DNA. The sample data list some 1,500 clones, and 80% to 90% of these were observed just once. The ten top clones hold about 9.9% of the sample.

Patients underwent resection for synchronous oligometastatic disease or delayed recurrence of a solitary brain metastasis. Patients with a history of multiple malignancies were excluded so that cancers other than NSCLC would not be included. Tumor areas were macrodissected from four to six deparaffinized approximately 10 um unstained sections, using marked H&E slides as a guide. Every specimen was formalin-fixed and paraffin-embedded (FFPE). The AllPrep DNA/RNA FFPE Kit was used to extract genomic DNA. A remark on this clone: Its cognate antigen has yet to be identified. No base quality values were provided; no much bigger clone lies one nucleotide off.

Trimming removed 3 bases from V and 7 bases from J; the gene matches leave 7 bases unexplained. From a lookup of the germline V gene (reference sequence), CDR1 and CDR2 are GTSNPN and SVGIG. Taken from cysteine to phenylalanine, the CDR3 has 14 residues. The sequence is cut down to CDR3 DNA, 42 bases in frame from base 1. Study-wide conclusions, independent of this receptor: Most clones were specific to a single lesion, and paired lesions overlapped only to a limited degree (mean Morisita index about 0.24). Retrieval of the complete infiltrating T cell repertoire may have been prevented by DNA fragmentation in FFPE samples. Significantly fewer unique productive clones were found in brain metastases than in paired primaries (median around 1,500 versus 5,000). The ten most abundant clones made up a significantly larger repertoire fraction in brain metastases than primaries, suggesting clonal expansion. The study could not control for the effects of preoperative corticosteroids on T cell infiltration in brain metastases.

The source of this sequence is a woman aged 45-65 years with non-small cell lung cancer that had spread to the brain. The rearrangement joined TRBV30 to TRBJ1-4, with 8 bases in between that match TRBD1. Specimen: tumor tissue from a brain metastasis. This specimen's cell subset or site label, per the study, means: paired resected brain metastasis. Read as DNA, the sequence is TGTGCCTGGAGCCGGGGACAGGTTATTGAAAAACTGTTTTTT. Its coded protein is CAWSRGQVIEKLFF.